These 20 T cell receptor beta chains originate from one sample sequenced in a study of blood T cell repertoires in COVID-19. Some clones are missing from TCRdb's copy, which holds only in-frame ones; the method was immunoSEQ multiplex PCR. In the table there are 180,000 or so clones, around 76% of which are singletons. The sequenced sample consisted of peripheral blood. These receptors all stem from a woman aged 70 to 79 with acute or convalescent COVID-19.

The chain employs TRBV7-8 and TRBJ1-1, with D possibly matching TRBD1 (5 bases). The V gene lost 5 bases and the J gene lost 4 bases, with 17 bases spanning the gap. CDR1 and CDR2 from the germline V gene are SGHVS and FQNEAQ. The CDR3 has 15 amino acids. Here the CDR3 reads CASSPGLGPSTEAFF. CDR3 nucleotide sequence: TGTGCCAGCAGCCCGGGACTGGGCCCCTCCACTGAAGCTTTCTTT.

The rearrangement joins TRBV7-9 to TRBJ2-3, with a tentative D call TRBD1 (5 bases). This CDR3 is built from 15 residues. V was cut by 1 base and J by 2 bases, with 10 bases left in between. CDR1 SEHNR and CDR2 FQNEAQ come from the germline V gene (reference sequence). CDR3 nucleotide sequence: TGTGCCAGCAGCTTAGGCGACAGAGACACAGATACGCAGTATTTT. This sequence encodes CASSLGDRDTDTQYF.

The chain carries TRBV6-2 or TRBV6-3 and TRBJ2-7, with 7 bases aligning to TRBD2. J was trimmed by 0 bases and V by 3 bases; bases with no gene match: 11. From germline, CDR1 is MNHEY and CDR2 SVGEGT. The CDR3 consists of 17 residues. The CDR3 loop reads CASSYQHSGSSSYEQYF. CDR3 nucleotide sequence: TGTGCCAGCAGTTATCAACATAGCGGGTCTAGCTCCTACGAGCAGTACTTC.

This clone was seen only once. J is TRBJ2-7 and V is TRBV9; TRBD2 matches at 12 bases. Germline CDR1 SGDLS, CDR2 YYNGEE. The CDR3 is made up of 14 amino acids. The ends lost 4 bases at V and 5 bases at J; junction bases unmatched: 4. The CDR3 loop is CASSRTSGTDEQYF. The CDR3, as DNA: TGTGCCAGCAGCAGGACTAGCGGGACCGACGAGCAGTACTTC. The variable domain in full, completed from reference TRBV9 and TRBJ2-7, reads DSGVTQTPKHLITATGQRVTLRCSPRSGDLSVYWYQQSLDQGLQFLIQYYNGEERAKGNILERFSAQQFPDLHSELNLSSLELGDSALYFCASSRTSGTDEQYFGPGTRLTVT.

The chain couples TRBV30 to TRBJ1-1, with D possibly matching TRBD1 (6 bases). Trimming removed 2 bases from V and 5 bases from J, with 15 bases in between. The CDR3 is 14 residues long. Germline assignment: CDR1 GTSNPN and CDR2 SVGIG (reference sequence). The CDR3, as DNA: TGTGCCTGGAGTCCTTACAGGGATGGAACTGAAGCTTTCTTT. This translates into CAWSPYRDGTEAFF.

The chain employs TRBV6-2 or TRBV6-3 and TRBJ1-1; D possibly corresponds to TRBD1 (6 bases). V shed 0 bases and J shed 5 bases, with 13 bases lying between them. CDR1 is MNHEY and CDR2 is SVGEGT in the germline V gene. CDR3 size: 15 residues. CDR3 region: CASSYSLDSRTEAFF. In DNA form, the CDR3 reads TGTGCCAGCAGTTACTCTTTGGACAGTCGGACTGAAGCTTTCTTT.

The chain combines TRBV10-3 with TRBJ2-3, with a possible D match to TRBD1 (6 bases). V lost 8 bases, J lost 3 bases, and 18 bases lay in between. The CDR3 length is 15 residues. Germline assignment: CDR1 ENHRY and CDR2 SYGVKD. Here the CDR3 DNA reads TGTGCCATCGGGTCAACAGGGATAAAGACAGATACGCAGTATTTT. This gives the protein CAIGSTGIKTDTQYF.

This clone was counted a single time. This chain joins TRBV11-2 and TRBJ2-1; perhaps TRBD2 as D (5 bases). Germline loops: CDR1 SGHAT, CDR2 FQNNGV. This CDR3 is built from 14 residues. Trimming took 1 base from V and 5 from J, leaving 9 bases between them. The CDR3 region is CASSLVDSDNEQFF. CDR3 nucleotide sequence: TGTGCCAGCAGCTTAGTGGATAGCGACAATGAGCAGTTCTTC.

The chain employs TRBV14 and TRBJ1-3; 9 bases fit TRBD1. Germline V gene sequence: CDR1 SGHDN, CDR2 FVKESK. CDR3 size: 15 residues. V was clipped by 4 bases and J by 2 bases; unmatched bases: 3. The CDR3 protein is CASSPRTGAGNTIYF. The CDR3 region has the DNA TGTGCCAGCAGCCCCAGGACAGGGGCTGGAAACACCATATATTTT.

V gene TRBV3-1 (or the pseudogene TRBV3-2) combines with J gene TRBJ2-3; 11 positions match TRBD2. V gave up 3 bases and J gave up 0 bases; unmatched junction bases: 8. CDR1 is LGHDT and CDR2 is YNNKEL in the germline V gene (reference sequence). The CDR3 extends over 18 amino acids. CDR3 amino acids: CASSHGSGGAGSTDTQYF. The DNA for the CDR3 is TGTGCCAGCAGCCATGGTAGCGGGGGGGCCGGAAGCACAGATACGCAGTATTTT.

The chain combines TRBV12-5 with TRBJ2-1, with D possibly TRBD2 on 6 matching bases. CDR3 length: 18 residues. CDR1 LGHNT and CDR2 FRNRAP come from the germline V gene. Trimming cost V 0 bases and J 0 bases, with 15 bases left between them. CDR3: CASGLVLPGSGSYNEQFF. The CDR3 DNA follows: TGTGCTAGTGGTTTGGTACTTCCCGGGAGTGGCTCCTACAATGAGCAGTTCTTC. The complete variable domain, with remaining parts taken from reference TRBV12-5 and TRBJ2-1, reads DARVTQTPRHKVTEMGQEVTMRCQPILGHNTVFWYRQTMMQGLELLAYFRNRAPLDDSGMPKDRFSAEMPDATLATLKIQPSEPRDSAVYFCASGLVLPGSGSYNEQFFGPGTRLTVL.

This clone has a handful of counts. V gene TRBV24-1 combines with J gene TRBJ1-3; 7 positions agree with TRBD1. The CDR3 length is 19 residues. Germline lookup yields CDR1 KGHDR and CDR2 SFDVKD. V dropped 4 bases and J dropped 3; count of bases not matched to a gene: 17. The CDR3 DNA sequence: TGTGCCACCAGTGAATCAACTGTTTCCGGGACAGAGCATGGAAACACCATATATTTT. Residues: CATSESTVSGTEHGNTIYF.

The chain joins TRBV15 to TRBJ1-2; 7 bases map to TRBD1. V dropped 0 bases and J dropped 4; count of bases not matched to a gene: 5. Germline CDR1 reads LNHNV; CDR2 reads YYDKDF (reference sequence). The CDR3 has 15 residues. In DNA, the CDR3 is TGTGCCACCAGCAGAGATCGGGGGACAGTCTATGGCTACACCTTC. This translates into CATSRDRGTVYGYTF.

The rearrangement uses TRBV11-2 and TRBJ1-1; 9 bases align to TRBD1. CDR1 is SGHAT, CDR2 FQNNGV, per germline. The V gene end was trimmed by 3 bases and the J gene end by 5 bases; junction bases not matched to a gene: 1. The CDR3 totals 13 residues. The CDR3: CASSLTGGTEAFF. The CDR3 bases are TGTGCCAGCAGCTTGACAGGGGGAACTGAAGCTTTCTTT.

The V and J genes are TRBV27 and TRBJ1-6; 11 bases are a match to TRBD1. This CDR3 spans 14 amino acids. The V and J ends lost 3 bases and 14 bases, in that order; junction bases with no gene match: 6. Looked up from germline, CDR1 is MNHEY and CDR2 is SMNVEV (reference sequence). The CDR3 coding sequence is TGTGCCAGCAGTTTTGGGACAGGGGGACGGGCCCTCCACTTT. Translated, it gives CASSFGTGGRALHF.

This clone was counted only a few times. The chain joins TRBV7-7 to TRBJ2-2; 9 bases match TRBD2. Germline assignment: CDR1 SSHAT and CDR2 FNYEAQ (reference sequence). The J segment lost 3 bases and the V segment lost 0 bases, leaving 5 bases of the junction unmatched. CDR3 size: 17 residues. The CDR3 is CASSLAATSGYTGELFF. The CDR3 DNA reads as TGTGCCAGCAGCTTAGCGGCGACTAGCGGATACACCGGGGAGCTGTTTTTT. The whole variable domain, filled in from reference TRBV7-7 and TRBJ2-2, reads GAGVSQSPRYKVTKRGQDVTLRCDPISSHATLYWYQQALGQGPEFLTYFNYEAQPDKSGLPSDRFSAERPEGSISTLTIQRTEQRDSAMYRCASSLAATSGYTGELFFGEGSRLTVL.

This chain uses TRBV5-1 with TRBJ1-1, with D possibly matching TRBD1 (5 bases). Trimming took off 3 bases at V and 1 base at J, with 10 bases between the two ends. The CDR3 spans 14 residues. Germline CDR1 SGHRS, CDR2 YFSETQ. As DNA, the CDR3 is TGCGCCAGCAGCTCCGCCACAGGGAACACTGAAGCTTTCTTT. Residues: CASSSATGNTEAFF.

A few counts support this clone. The gene calls are TRBV4-2 and TRBJ2-7; a possible D gene is TRBD2 (6 bases). CDR3 length: 17 amino acids. Trimming pared 1 base from V and 0 bases from J, leaving 16 bases between. The germline CDR1 and CDR2 sequences are LGHNA and YNFKEQ. Here the CDR3 reads CASSQVRWRDSSYEQYF. In nucleotides, the CDR3 is TGTGCCAGCAGCCAAGTTCGTTGGCGGGACTCCTCCTACGAGCAGTACTTC.

This clone was counted a single time. The V and J genes are TRBV10-3 and TRBJ1-2, with a possible D match to TRBD1 (5 bases). Trimming took off 11 bases at V and 4 bases at J, with 17 bases between the two ends. Germline V CDR1 and CDR2: ENHRY, SYGVKD. The CDR3 is 13 amino acids. Written as DNA, the CDR3 is TGTGCCTCCGTAAGGGGCGCAGGCTATGGCTACACCTTC. Its protein is CASVRGAGYGYTF.

CDR3 amino acids: CASSFLRDRGHGYTF. The CDR3 coding sequence is TGTGCCAGCAGCTTTCTTCGGGACAGGGGGCATGGCTACACCTTC. The chain couples TRBV7-2 to TRBJ1-2; 12 bases agree with TRBD1. The V gene end was trimmed by 3 bases and the J gene end by 6 bases; junction bases not matched to a gene: 5. The CDR3 runs 15 residues. Germline loops: CDR1 SGHTA, CDR2 FQGNSA.